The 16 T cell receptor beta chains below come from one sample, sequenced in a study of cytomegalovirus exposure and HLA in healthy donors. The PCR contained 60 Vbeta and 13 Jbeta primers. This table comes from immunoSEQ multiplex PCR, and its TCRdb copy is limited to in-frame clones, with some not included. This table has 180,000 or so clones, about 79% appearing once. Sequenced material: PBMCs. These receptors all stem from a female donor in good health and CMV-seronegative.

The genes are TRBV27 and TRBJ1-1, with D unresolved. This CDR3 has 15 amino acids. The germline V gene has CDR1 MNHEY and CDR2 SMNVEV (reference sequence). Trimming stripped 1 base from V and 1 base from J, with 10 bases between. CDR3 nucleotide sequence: TGTGCCAGCAGTTTATTCGGGGTGGGGAACACTGAAGCTTTCTTT. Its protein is CASSLFGVGNTEAFF.

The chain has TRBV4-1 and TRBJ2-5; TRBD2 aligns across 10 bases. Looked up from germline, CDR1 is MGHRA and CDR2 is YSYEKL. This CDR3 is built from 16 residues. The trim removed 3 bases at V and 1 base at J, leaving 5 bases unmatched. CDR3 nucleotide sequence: TGCGCCAGCAGCCATTTAGCGGGGGGCACCCAAGAGACCCAGTACTTC. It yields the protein CASSHLAGGTQETQYF.

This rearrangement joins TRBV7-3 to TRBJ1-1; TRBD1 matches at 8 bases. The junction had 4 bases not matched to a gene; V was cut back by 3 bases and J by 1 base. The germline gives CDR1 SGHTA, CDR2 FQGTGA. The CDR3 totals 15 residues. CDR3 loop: CASSFRTGRNTEAFF. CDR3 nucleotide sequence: TGTGCCAGCAGCTTCCGGACAGGGAGGAACACTGAAGCTTTCTTT.

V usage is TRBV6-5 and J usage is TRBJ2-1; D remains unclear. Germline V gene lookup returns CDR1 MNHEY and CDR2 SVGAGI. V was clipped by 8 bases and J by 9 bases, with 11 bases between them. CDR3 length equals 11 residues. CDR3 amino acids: CASGVIGEQFF. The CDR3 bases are TGTGCCAGCGGAGTGATTGGTGAGCAGTTCTTC.

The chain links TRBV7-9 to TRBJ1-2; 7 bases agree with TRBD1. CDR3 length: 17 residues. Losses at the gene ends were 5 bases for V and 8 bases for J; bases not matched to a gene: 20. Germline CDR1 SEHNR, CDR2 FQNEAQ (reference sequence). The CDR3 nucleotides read TGTGCCAGCAGCCCCCGACAGGGTGGGGTTAGTGGGTACGGCTACACCTTC. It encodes CASSPRQGGVSGYGYTF.

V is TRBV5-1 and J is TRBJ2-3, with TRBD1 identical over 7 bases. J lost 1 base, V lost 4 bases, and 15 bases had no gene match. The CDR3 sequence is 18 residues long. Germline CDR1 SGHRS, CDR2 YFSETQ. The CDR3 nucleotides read TGCGCCAGCAGCCTCGAGACAAGACAGGGTCGTCGCACAGATACGCAGTATTTT. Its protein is CASSLETRQGRRTDTQYF.

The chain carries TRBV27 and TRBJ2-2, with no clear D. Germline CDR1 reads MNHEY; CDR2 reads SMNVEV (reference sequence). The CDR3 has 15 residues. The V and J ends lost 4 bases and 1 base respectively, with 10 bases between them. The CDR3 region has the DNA TGTGCCAGCAGTTCCCTATCAAGGAACACCGGGGAGCTGTTTTTT. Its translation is CASSSLSRNTGELFF.

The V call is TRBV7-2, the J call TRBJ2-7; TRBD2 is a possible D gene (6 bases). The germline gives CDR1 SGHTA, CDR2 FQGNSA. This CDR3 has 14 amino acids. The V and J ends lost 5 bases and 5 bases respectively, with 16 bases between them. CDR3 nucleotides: TGTGCCAGCAGCCCCCTCCGAGGGAGGAACGAGCAGTACTTC. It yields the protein CASSPLRGRNEQYF.

The CDR3 DNA reads TGTGCCAGCAGCCGAAGGAGCGGGAGGGCCCTCGGTGAGCAGTTCTTC. Its protein product is CASSRRSGRALGEQFF. The V gene is TRBV7-2, the J gene TRBJ2-1; the match to TRBD2 covers 10 bases. Looked up from germline, CDR1 is SGHTA and CDR2 is FQGNSA. Trimming at V came to 5 bases and at J to 9 bases, leaving 13 bases not matched to a gene. The CDR3 runs to 16 residues.

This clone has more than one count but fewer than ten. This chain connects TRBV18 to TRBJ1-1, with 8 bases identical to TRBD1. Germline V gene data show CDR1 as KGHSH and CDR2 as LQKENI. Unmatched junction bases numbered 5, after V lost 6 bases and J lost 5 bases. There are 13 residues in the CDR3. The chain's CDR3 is CASSGRTGTEAFF. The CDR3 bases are TGTGCCAGCTCTGGGAGGACAGGGACTGAAGCTTTCTTT. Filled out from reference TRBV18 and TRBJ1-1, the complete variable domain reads NAGVMQNPRHLVRRRGQEARLRCSPMKGHSHVYWYRQLPEEGLKFMVYLQKENIIDESGMPKERFSAEFPKEGPSILRIQQVVRGDSAAYFCASSGRTGTEAFFGQGTRLTVV.

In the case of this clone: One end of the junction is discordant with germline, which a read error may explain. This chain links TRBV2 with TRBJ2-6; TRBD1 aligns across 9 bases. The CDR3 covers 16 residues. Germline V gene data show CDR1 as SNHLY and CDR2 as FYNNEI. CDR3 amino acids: CASSKDRGTGANGLTF. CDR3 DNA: TGTGCCAGCAGTAAGGACAGGGGAACTGGGGCCAACGGCCTGACTTTC.

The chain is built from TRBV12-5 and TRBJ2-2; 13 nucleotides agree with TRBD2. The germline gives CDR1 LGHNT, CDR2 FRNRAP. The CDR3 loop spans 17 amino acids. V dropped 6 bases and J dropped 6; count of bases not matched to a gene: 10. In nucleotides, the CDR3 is TGTGCTAGTGGATTGAACCTCGGACTAGCGGGAGCCGGGGAGCTGTTTTTT. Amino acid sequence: CASGLNLGLAGAGELFF.

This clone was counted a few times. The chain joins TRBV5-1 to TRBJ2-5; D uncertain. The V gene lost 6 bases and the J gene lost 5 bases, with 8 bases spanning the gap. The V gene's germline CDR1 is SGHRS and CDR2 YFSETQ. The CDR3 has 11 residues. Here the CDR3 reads CASMSRETQYF. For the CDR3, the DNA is TGCGCCAGCATGTCTCGGGAGACCCAGTACTTC.

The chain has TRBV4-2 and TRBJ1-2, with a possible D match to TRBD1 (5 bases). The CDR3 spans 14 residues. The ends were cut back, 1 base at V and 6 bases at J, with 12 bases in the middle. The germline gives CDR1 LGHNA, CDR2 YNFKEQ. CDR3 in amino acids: CASSQGTRGDGYTF. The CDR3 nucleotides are TGTGCCAGCAGCCAAGGGACAAGGGGTGATGGCTACACCTTC.

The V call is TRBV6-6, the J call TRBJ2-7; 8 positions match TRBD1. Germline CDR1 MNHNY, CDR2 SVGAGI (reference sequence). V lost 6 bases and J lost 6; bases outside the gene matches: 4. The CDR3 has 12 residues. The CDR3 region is CASSSTGVEQYF. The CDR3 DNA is TGTGCCAGCAGCTCGACAGGGGTCGAGCAGTACTTC.

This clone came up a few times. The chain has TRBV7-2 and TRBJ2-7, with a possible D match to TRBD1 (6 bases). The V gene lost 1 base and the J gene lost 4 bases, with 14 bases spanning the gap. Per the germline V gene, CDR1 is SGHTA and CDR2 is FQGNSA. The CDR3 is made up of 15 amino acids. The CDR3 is CASSLEPGVNYEQYF. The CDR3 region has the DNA TGTGCCAGCAGCTTAGAGCCAGGGGTAAATTACGAGCAGTACTTC.